The 18 T cell receptor beta chains in this list originate from one sample, sequenced in a study of cytomegalovirus exposure and HLA in healthy donors. PCR involved 60 Vbeta and 13 Jbeta primers. Sequenced by immunoSEQ multiplex PCR; TCRdb stores in-frame clones only, minus some. The data show some 170,000 clones, about 80% seen once. The material sequenced was PBMCs. Receptor source: a middle-aged woman in good health and CMV-seronegative.

V and J are TRBV18 and TRBJ2-7, with 7 positions matching TRBD1. This CDR3 is 15 amino acids long. V dropped 2 bases and J dropped 3; count of bases not matched to a gene: 7. Per the germline V gene, CDR1 is KGHSH and CDR2 is LQKENI. In nucleotides, the CDR3 is TGTGCCAGCTCACCAGGGAGACAGGGAGTCTACGAGCAGTACTTC. This gives the protein CASSPGRQGVYEQYF.

This rearrangement joins TRBV27 to TRBJ2-7, with 8 positions matching TRBD2. Germline V gene sequence: CDR1 MNHEY, CDR2 SMNVEV (reference sequence). V shed 6 bases and J 0 bases; nucleotides not matched to a gene: 1. This CDR3 spans 13 amino acids. The CDR3, as DNA: TGTGCCAGCAGAAGCGGGAGCTCCTACGAGCAGTACTTC. It yields the protein CASRSGSSYEQYF.

The rearrangement joins TRBV4-2 to TRBJ2-7; the match to TRBD2 covers 7 bases. Germline values: CDR1 LGHNA, CDR2 YNFKEQ. This CDR3 contains 15 residues. V was clipped by 1 base and J by 2 bases; unmatched bases: 5. The CDR3 coding sequence is TGTGCCAGCAGCCAAGGACTAGCAGATCCCTACGAGCAGTACTTC. Its translation: CASSQGLADPYEQYF.

This clone showed up just a few times. This sequence joins TRBV4-1 and TRBJ2-2; 8 bases map to TRBD2. CDR1 and CDR2 (germline): MGHRA, YSYEKL. This CDR3 has 16 amino acids. V shed 0 bases and J 5 bases; nucleotides not matched to a gene: 5. The CDR3 protein is CASSQDPGGRTGELFF. The CDR3 bases are TGCGCCAGCAGCCAAGACCCGGGAGGGCGGACCGGGGAGCTGTTTTTT.

The chain is built from TRBV6-1 and TRBJ1-1, with D possibly matching TRBD1 (5 bases). CDR1 MNHNS and CDR2 SASEGT come from the germline V gene. Trimming pared 7 bases from V and 1 base from J, leaving 16 bases between. This CDR3 has 15 amino acids. Written as DNA, the CDR3 is TGTGCCAGCAACGTGGGCAGGGATTCGAACACTGAAGCTTTCTTT. Encoded protein: CASNVGRDSNTEAFF.

The chain is built from TRBV5-1 and TRBJ2-1; no clear D. This CDR3 spans 14 amino acids. In germline, CDR1 is SGHRS, CDR2 YFSETQ. V lost 4 bases and J lost 6, with 14 bases in between. DNA of the CDR3: TGCGCCAGCAGCACGGAAGGTTACAGCAATGAGCAGTTCTTC. Translating it yields CASSTEGYSNEQFF.

The rearrangement joins TRBV6-5 to TRBJ2-7; tentatively, D is TRBD1 (6 bases). Between the trimmed V and J ends, which lost 4 bases and 5 bases, there was a span of 9 bases. The CDR3 sequence is 12 residues long. Germline-derived CDR1 and CDR2 are MNHEY and SVGAGI. CDR3 protein: CASSSYRDEQYF. In DNA, the CDR3 is TGTGCCAGCAGTTCTTACAGGGACGAGCAGTACTTC.

This chain connects TRBV13 to TRBJ2-1; 7 bases line up with TRBD2. This CDR3 has 18 residues. The germline CDR1 and CDR2 sequences are PRHDT and FYEKMQ (reference sequence). V dropped 5 bases and J dropped 3; count of bases not matched to a gene: 16. The CDR3 DNA sequence: TGTGCCAGCAGCCCCCCGGGGGGTAGGGACGGTGTCTACAATGAGCAGTTCTTC. It encodes CASSPPGGRDGVYNEQFF.

The chain recombines TRBV9 with TRBJ2-6; perhaps TRBD1 as D (7 bases). Trimming cost V 0 bases and J 2 bases, with 15 bases left between them. The germline V gene has CDR1 SGDLS and CDR2 YYNGEE. CDR3 length: 18 residues. The CDR3 DNA follows: TGTGCCAGCAGCGTAGCTCCAGGGGGGCTGGCTGGGGCCAACGTCCTGACTTTC. It yields the protein CASSVAPGGLAGANVLTF.

This chain links TRBV11-3 with TRBJ2-5, with D unclear. There are 12 residues in the CDR3. Trimming took off 0 bases at V and 6 bases at J, with 5 bases between the two ends. Germline V gene data show CDR1 as SGHNT and CDR2 as YENEEA. For the CDR3, the DNA is TGTGCCAGCAGCTTAGATGGGCAGACCCAGTACTTC. It translates to CASSLDGQTQYF.

The chain links TRBV9 to TRBJ1-4, with D tentatively TRBD1 (5 bases). V was pared by 0 bases and J by 2 bases, with 8 bases between. Germline CDR1 is SGDLS and CDR2 is YYNGEE. The CDR3 contains 15 residues. The CDR3 spells CASSVGRGTNEKLFF. DNA for the CDR3: TGTGCCAGCAGCGTAGGTCGGGGGACTAATGAAAAACTGTTTTTT.

In its sample, this clone was seen a few times. The rearrangement uses TRBV7-6 and TRBJ2-7; TRBD1 aligns across 7 bases. The CDR3 spans 14 residues. V trimming: 5 bases; J trimming: 2 bases; junction bases outside the gene matches: 6. Germline CDR1 is SGHVS and CDR2 is FNYEAQ. The DNA for the CDR3 is TGTGCCAGCAGCACCCGACAGGGAGCCTACGAGCAGTACTTC. Amino acid sequence: CASSTRQGAYEQYF.

The rearrangement joins TRBV28 to TRBJ1-2, with 8 bases identical to TRBD1. This CDR3 is built from 14 residues. Germline loops: CDR1 MDHEN, CDR2 SYDVKM. Trimming at V came to 5 bases and at J to 9 bases, leaving 11 bases not matched to a gene. This CDR3 reads CASSPQGAGGSYTF. CDR3 coding DNA: TGTGCCAGCAGTCCCCAGGGGGCAGGGGGAAGCTACACCTTC.

A single count supports this clone. The chain is built from TRBV7-9 and TRBJ2-1; D is perhaps TRBD2 (6 bases). CDR3 length equals 14 residues. Germline V gene data show CDR1 as SEHNR and CDR2 as FQNEAQ (reference sequence). With 1 base removed from V and 7 bases from J, the gap between germline ends came to 11 bases. In nucleotides, the CDR3 is TGTGCCAGCAGCTTAGGACTAGGTGGGAATGAGCAGTTCTTC. This encodes CASSLGLGGNEQFF.

CDR3 DNA sequence: TGTGCCAGCAGACCGGGCGGGAGCGACTACGAGCAGTACTTC. Its protein product is CASRPGGSDYEQYF. The J gene is TRBJ2-7, the V gene TRBV13; the match to TRBD2 covers 7 bases. The CDR3 has 14 amino acids. CDR1 PRHDT and CDR2 FYEKMQ come from the germline V gene (reference sequence). J gave up 3 bases and V 6 bases, and 8 bases lay outside the gene matches. The variable domain in full, with the rest retrieved from reference TRBV13 and TRBJ2-7, is AAGVIQSPRHLIKEKRETATLKCYPIPRHDTVYWYQQGPGQDPQFLISFYEKMQSDKGSIPDRFSAQQFSDYHSELNMSSLELGDSALYFCASRPGGSDYEQYFGPGTRLTVT.

V usage is TRBV27 and J usage is TRBJ2-7, with unresolved D. The CDR3 totals 13 residues. CDR1 and CDR2 from the germline V gene are MNHEY and SMNVEV (reference sequence). Trimming stripped 2 bases from V and 2 bases from J, with 7 bases between. The CDR3 sequence: CASSLGPTYEQYF. CDR3 bases: TGTGCCAGCAGTTTAGGCCCCACCTACGAGCAGTACTTC.

The chain recombines TRBV2 with TRBJ1-1, with TRBD1 identical over 9 bases. This CDR3 is 15 amino acids long. Per germline, CDR1 SNHLY and CDR2 FYNNEI. V was pared by 3 bases and J by 4 bases, with 6 bases of the junction left unmatched. The CDR3 region is CASSDPGQGPTEAFF. In DNA, the CDR3 is TGTGCCAGCAGTGACCCGGGACAGGGCCCCACTGAAGCTTTCTTT.

J is TRBJ2-7 and V is TRBV2; 9 nucleotides match TRBD2. Germline trimming cut 5 bases from V and 3 bases from J; bases unmatched to any gene: 11. The CDR3 is 16 amino acids. The germline V gene has CDR1 SNHLY and CDR2 FYNNEI. CDR3 sequence (DNA): TGTGCCAGCAGTCCTAGCGGGAATATCGGATACTACGAGCAGTACTTC. This sequence encodes CASSPSGNIGYYEQYF.